The subject of this entry is one TCR beta chain. The data belong to a study of preoperative IRX-2 immunotherapy in early breast cancer. V dropped 2 bases and J dropped 2; count of bases not matched to a gene: 3. The CDR3 length is 16 residues. In germline, CDR1 is SEHNR, CDR2 FQNEAQ (reference sequence). Using immunoSEQ multiplex PCR, the repertoire was profiled, and TCRdb retains in-frame clones only, with some absent. The sample contains 20,000 to 30,000 clones, approximately 96% of which appear only once. Documented treatment: preoperative locoregional IRX-2 cytokine immunotherapy. This chain links TRBV7-9 with TRBJ1-5; 10 bases map to TRBD1. The clonotype originates from a human donor with breast cancer. This sample comprised tumor tissue, obtained after IRX-2 immunotherapy. CDR3 in amino acids: CASSLWGTGGNQPQHF. The CDR3 region has the DNA TGTGCCAGCAGCTTATGGGGGACAGGGGGCAATCAGCCCCAGCATTTT.